This T cell receptor beta chain was identified during a study of T cell changes during pregnancy in multiple sclerosis. V gave up 6 bases and J gave up 4 bases; unmatched junction bases: 4. CDR1 SQVTM and CDR2 ANQGSEA come from the germline V gene. The CDR3 has 12 amino acids. TCRdb's copy holds only in-frame clones and misses some; the assay was immunoSEQ multiplex PCR. The sample has 99,000 or so clones, 90% to 95% seen once. The J gene is TRBJ2-7, the V gene TRBV29-1, with 9 bases fitting TRBD2. Material: peripheral blood, obtained after pregnancy. The TCR originated in a female donor with multiple sclerosis, enrolled in a pregnancy study. CDR3 coding DNA: TGCAGCGTCGTAGCGGGAGTATACGAGCAGTACTTC. Protein product: CSVVAGVYEQYF.